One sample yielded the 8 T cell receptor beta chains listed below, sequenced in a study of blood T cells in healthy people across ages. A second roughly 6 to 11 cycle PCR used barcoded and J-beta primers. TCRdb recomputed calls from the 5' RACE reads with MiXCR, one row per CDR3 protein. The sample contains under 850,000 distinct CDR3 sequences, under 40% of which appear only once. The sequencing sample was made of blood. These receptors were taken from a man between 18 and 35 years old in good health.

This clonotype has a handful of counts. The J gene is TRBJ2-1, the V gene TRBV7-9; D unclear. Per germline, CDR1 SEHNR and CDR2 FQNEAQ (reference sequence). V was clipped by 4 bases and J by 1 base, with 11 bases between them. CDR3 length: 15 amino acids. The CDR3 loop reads CASSSTSKSYNEQFF. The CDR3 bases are TGTGCCAGCAGCTCCACATCTAAATCCTACAATGAGCAGTTCTTC.

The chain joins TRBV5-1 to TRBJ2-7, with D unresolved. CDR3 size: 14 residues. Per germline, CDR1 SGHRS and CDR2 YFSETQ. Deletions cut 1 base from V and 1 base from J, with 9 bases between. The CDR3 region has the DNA TGCGCCAGCAGCTTGTCGGCACGGTCCTACGAGCAGTACTTC. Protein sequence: CASSLSARSYEQYF.

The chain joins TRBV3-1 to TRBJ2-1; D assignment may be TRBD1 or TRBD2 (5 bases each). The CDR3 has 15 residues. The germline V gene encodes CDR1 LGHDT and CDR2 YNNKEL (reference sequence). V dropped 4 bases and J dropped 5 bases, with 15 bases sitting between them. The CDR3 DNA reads TGTGCCAGCAGCCTAGGGGAGAGTGGAAACAATGAGCAGTTCTTC. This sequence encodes CASSLGESGNNEQFF.

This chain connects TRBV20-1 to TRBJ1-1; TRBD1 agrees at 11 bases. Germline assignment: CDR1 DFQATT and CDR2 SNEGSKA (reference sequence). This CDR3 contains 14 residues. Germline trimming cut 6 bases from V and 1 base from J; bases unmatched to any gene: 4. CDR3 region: CSAGQGDSNTEAFF. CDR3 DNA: TGCAGTGCGGGACAGGGGGACTCGAACACTGAAGCTTTCTTT.

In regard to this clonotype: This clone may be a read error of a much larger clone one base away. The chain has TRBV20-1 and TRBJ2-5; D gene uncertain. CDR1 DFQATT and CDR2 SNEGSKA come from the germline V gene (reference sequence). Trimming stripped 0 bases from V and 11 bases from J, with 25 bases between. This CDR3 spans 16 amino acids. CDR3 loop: CSARDFRAALNWVQYF. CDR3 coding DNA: TGCAGTGCTAGAGATTTCCGGGCAGCCCTTAATTGGGTTCAGTACTTC.

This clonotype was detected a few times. The CDR3 reads CASSRAGARAFF. The DNA for the CDR3 is TGTGCCAGCAGCCGAGCGGGGGCGCGGGCTTTCTTT. This chain joins TRBV7-2 and TRBJ1-1; D possibly corresponds to TRBD1 (6 bases). Germline CDR1 is SGHTA and CDR2 is FQGNSA. V was pared by 5 bases and J by 11 bases, with 15 bases between. The CDR3 is 12 residues long.

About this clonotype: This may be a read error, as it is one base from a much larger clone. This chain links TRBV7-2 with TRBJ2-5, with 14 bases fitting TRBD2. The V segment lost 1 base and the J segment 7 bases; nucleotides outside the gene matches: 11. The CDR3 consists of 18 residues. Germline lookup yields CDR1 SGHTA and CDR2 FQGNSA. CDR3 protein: CASSLGGTSGGPGGTQYF. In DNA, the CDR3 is TGTGCCAGCAGCTTAGGTGGGACTAGCGGGGGTCCCGGGGGGACCCAGTACTTC.

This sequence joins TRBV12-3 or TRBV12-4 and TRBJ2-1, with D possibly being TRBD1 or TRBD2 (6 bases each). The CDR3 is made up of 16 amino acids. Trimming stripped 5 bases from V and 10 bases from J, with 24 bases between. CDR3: CASSPDPGALRNEQFF. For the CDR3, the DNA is TGTGCCAGCAGTCCCGACCCGGGGGCCCTACGCAACGAGCAGTTCTTC.